This T cell receptor beta chain was retrieved from a study of blood T cells in healthy people across ages. Findings of the study overall: Roughly linear declines in TCR beta diversity per million T cells occurred with age. Estimates based on one million T cells were treated as lower bounds.

Trimming removed 7 bases at V and 3 bases at J, with 10 bases between. Germline V gene lookup returns CDR1 DFQATT and CDR2 SNEGSKA (reference sequence). The CDR3 sequence is 13 residues long. A sample-barcoded 5' primer and a J-beta primer mix were used in a second PCR of roughly 7 to 12 cycles. Each CDR3 protein gets one entry after TCRdb re-called the 5' RACE reads with MiXCR. This repertoire shows under 850,000 distinct CDR3 sequences, 36% found once; its top ten account for under 15%. This clonotype was observed a handful of times. The antigen remains undetermined. The receptor was derived from a man between 18 and 35 years old in good health. This chain connects TRBV20-1 to TRBJ1-6; a weak D match, TRBD1 (5 bases). Sequencing used blood. The CDR3 loop reads CSVLTDYNSPLHF. For the CDR3, the DNA is TGCAGTGTTCTGACAGACTATAATTCACCCCTCCACTTT.